What follows is one T cell receptor (beta chain) and its context. The data derive from a study of control samples from healthy donors and cancer patients. Repertoires were generated with immunoSEQ multiplex PCR, while TCRdb's copy carries only in-frame clones and drops some. The profile shows 40,000 to 55,000 clones, approximately 89% of them singletons. The sample consisted of PBMCs. The TCR originated in a man aged 40-49 years with colorectal cancer.

CDR3: CASSSSTAGRPYEQYF. The CDR3 DNA is TGTGCCAGCAGTTCCTCTACGGCGGGACGGCCCTACGAGCAGTACTTC. V is TRBV27 and J is TRBJ2-7; D is possibly TRBD2 (6 bases). V dropped 4 bases and J dropped 2 bases, with 18 bases sitting between them. The germline V gene encodes CDR1 MNHEY and CDR2 SMNVEV (reference sequence). This CDR3 is built from 16 residues.